This TCR beta chain was profiled in a study of cytomegalovirus exposure and HLA in healthy donors. Study summary: The roughly 120 million unique TCR beta sequences, from 150 million to 200 million T cells, were found by an earlier analysis. As released early, the data held 85 million to 95 million unique TCRs from HLA-typed donors.

PCR amplification relied on 60 Vbeta primers (plus 13 Jbeta primers). Clones were read by immunoSEQ multiplex PCR, and TCRdb kept only the in-frame ones, dropping some. Altogether about 160,000 clones are present, approximately 70% being singletons, with the ten largest covering approximately 7.1%. Study outcomes and limitations: Data from an earlier analysis indicated that most TCR beta V segments were productive either about 90% or about 30% of the time.

Notes on this clone: Its target is not known.

This CDR3 comprises 18 residues. The V and J ends lost 0 bases and 10 bases respectively, with 22 bases between them. Per the germline V gene, CDR1 is LGHNA and CDR2 is YNFKEQ. Sequenced material: PBMCs. This chain joins TRBV4-2 and TRBJ1-6, with a tentative D call TRBD1 (6 bases). This receptor was obtained from a man between 35 and 55 years old in good health and CMV-seropositive. The CDR3 DNA sequence: TGTGCCAGCAGCCAAGATATGGGGACACGGTGGTCAGAATCACCCCTCCACTTT. This gives the protein CASSQDMGTRWSESPLHF.